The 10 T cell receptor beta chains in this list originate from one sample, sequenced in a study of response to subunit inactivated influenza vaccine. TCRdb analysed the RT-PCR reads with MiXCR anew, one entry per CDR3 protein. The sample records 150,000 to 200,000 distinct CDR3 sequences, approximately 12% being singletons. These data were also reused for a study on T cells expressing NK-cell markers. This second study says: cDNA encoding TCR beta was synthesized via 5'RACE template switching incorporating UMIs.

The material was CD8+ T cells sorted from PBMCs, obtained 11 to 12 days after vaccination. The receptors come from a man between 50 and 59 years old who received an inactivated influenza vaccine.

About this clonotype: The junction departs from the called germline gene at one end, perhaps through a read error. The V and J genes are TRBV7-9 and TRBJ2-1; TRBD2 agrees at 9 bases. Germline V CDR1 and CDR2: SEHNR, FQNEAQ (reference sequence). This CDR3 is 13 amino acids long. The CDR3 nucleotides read TGTGCCACCCCGGCGGGGGGGTACATTGAGCAGTTCTTC. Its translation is CATPAGGYIEQFF.

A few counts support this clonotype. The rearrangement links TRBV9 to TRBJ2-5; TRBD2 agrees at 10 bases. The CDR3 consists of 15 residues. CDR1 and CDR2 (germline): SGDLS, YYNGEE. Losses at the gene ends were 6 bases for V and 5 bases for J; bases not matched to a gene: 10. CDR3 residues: CASTPSGGLGETQYF. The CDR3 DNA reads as TGTGCCAGCACGCCTAGCGGGGGCCTCGGGGAGACCCAGTACTTC.

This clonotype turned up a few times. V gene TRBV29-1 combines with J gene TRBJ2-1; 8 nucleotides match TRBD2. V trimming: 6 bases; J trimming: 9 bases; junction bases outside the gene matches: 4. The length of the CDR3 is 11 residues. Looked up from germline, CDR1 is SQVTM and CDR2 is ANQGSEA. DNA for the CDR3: TGCAGCGTCGAGGGACTAGTTGAGCAGTTCTTC. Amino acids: CSVEGLVEQFF.

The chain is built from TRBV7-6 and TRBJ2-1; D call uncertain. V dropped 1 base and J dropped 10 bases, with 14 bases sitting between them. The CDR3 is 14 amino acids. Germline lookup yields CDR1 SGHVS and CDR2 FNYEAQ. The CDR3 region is CASSLDYNLGEQFF. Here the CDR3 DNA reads TGTGCCAGCAGCTTAGACTATAACTTGGGCGAGCAGTTCTTC.

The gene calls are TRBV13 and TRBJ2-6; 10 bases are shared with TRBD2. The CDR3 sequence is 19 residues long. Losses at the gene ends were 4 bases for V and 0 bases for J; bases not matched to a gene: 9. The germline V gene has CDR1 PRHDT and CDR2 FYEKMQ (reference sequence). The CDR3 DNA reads TGTGCCAGCAGCTACACCCTTACTAGCGGGGTCTCTGGGGCCAACGTCCTGACTTTC. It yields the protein CASSYTLTSGVSGANVLTF.

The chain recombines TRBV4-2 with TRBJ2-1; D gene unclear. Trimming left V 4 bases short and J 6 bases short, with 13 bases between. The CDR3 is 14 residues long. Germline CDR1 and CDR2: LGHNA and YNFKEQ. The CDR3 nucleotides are TGTGCCAGCAGCCCCCTGGGTACAAGCAATGAGCAGTTCTTC. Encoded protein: CASSPLGTSNEQFF.

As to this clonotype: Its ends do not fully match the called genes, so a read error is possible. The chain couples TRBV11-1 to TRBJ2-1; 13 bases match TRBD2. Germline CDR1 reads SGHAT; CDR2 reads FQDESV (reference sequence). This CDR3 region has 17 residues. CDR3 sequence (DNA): TGTGACAGCAGCCATGGACTAGCGGGAGTAGGTTACAATGAGCAGTTCTTC. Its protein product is CDSSHGLAGVGYNEQFF. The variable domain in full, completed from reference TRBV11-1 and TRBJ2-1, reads EAEVAQSPRYKITEKSQAVAFWCDPISGHATLYWYRQILGQGPELLVQFQDESVVDDSQLPKDRFSAERLKGVDSTLKIQPAELGDSAMYLCDSSHGLAGVGYNEQFFGPGTRLTVL.

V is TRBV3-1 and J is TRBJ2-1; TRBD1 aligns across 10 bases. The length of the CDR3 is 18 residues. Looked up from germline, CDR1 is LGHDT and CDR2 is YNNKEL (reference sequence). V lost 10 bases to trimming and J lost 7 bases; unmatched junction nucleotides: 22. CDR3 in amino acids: CATSQQVPGTGVVNEQFF. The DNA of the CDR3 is TGTGCCACCTCCCAACAGGTCCCCGGGACAGGGGTGGTTAATGAGCAGTTCTTC.

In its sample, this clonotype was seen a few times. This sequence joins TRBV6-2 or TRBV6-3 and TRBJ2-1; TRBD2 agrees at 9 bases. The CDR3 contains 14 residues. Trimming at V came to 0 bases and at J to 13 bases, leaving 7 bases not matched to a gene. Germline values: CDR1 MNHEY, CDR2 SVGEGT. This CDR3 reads CASSYSTSGSRQFF. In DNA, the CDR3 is TGTGCCAGCAGTTACTCCACTAGCGGGTCGCGACAGTTCTTC.

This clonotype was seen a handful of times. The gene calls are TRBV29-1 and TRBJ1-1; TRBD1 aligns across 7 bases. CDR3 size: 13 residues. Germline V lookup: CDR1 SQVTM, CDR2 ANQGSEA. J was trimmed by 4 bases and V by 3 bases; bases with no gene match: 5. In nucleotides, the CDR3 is TGCAGCGTTGAGGAAGGGGGCGGCACTGAAGCTTTCTTT. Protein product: CSVEEGGGTEAFF.